This TCR beta chain was identified during a study of identical twins. This clonotype has just a few counts. Deletions cut 2 bases from V and 0 bases from J, with 9 bases between. The germline CDR1 and CDR2 sequences are SGHTA and FQGNSA. The CDR3 sequence is 15 residues long. Each CDR3 protein is one row after TCRdb ran MiXCR on the 5' RACE reads. The sample includes approximately 230,000 distinct CDR3 sequences, under 8.5% of them seen just once. These data also formed part of another study, on T cells expressing NK-cell markers. This second report adds: Investigators obtained TCR beta repertoires from sorted CD3+CD56+NKG2C+, CD3+CD56+NKG2C- and CD3+CD56-NKG2C+ T cells.

The chain employs TRBV7-2 and TRBJ2-3; D uncertain. Specimen: CD8+ T cells sorted from blood. The clonotype originates from a woman younger than 35 in good health. The CDR3 loop reads CASSLYDSSTDTQYF. The CDR3 nucleotides are TGTGCCAGCAGCTTATACGACTCTAGCACAGATACGCAGTATTTT.